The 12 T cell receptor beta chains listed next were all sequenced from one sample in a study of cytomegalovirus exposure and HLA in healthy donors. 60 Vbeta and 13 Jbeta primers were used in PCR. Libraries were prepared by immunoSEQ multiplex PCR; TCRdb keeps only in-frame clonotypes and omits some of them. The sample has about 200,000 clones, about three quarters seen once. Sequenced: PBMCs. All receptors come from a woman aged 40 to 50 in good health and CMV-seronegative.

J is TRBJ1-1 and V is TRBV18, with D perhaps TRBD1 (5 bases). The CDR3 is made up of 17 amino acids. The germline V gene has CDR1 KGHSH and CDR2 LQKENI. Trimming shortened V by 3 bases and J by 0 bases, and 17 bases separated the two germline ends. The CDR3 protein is CASSPPPGSPMNTEAFF. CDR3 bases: TGTGCCAGCTCACCGCCCCCAGGGTCGCCCATGAACACTGAAGCTTTCTTT.

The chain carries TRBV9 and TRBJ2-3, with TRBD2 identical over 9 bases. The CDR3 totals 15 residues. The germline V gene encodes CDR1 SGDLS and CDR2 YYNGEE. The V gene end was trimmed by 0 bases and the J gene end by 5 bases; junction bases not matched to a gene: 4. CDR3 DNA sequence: TGTGCCAGCAGCGTAGGGCCTAGCGGGATAGATACGCAGTATTTT. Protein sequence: CASSVGPSGIDTQYF.

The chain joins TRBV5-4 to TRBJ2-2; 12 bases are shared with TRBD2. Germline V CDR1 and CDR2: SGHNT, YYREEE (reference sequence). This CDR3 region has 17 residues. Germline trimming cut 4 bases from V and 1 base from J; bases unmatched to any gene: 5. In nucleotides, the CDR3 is TGTGCCAGCAGCGACCCGACTAGCGGGAGGAACACCGGGGAGCTGTTTTTT. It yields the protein CASSDPTSGRNTGELFF.

The CDR3 region has the DNA TGTGCCACCAGCAGAGACGGGACAGGGGAGCTGTTTTTT. It codes for CATSRDGTGELFF. The gene calls are TRBV15 and TRBJ2-2, with a tentative D call TRBD1 (6 bases). Between the trimmed V and J ends, which lost 0 bases and 8 bases, there was a span of 7 bases. Per the germline V gene, CDR1 is LNHNV and CDR2 is YYDKDF (reference sequence). This CDR3 region has 13 residues.

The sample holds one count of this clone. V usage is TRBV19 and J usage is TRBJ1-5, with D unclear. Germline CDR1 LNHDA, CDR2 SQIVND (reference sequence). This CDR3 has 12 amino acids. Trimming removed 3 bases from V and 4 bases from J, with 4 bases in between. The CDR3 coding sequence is TGTGCCAGTAGTATCGGGAATCAGCCCCAGCATTTT. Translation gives CASSIGNQPQHF. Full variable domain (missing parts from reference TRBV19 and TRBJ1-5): DGGITQSPKYLFRKEGQNVTLSCEQNLNHDAMYWYRQDPGQGLRLIYYSQIVNDFQKGDIAEGYSVSREKKESFPLTVTSAQKNPTAFYLCASSIGNQPQHFGDGTRLSIL.

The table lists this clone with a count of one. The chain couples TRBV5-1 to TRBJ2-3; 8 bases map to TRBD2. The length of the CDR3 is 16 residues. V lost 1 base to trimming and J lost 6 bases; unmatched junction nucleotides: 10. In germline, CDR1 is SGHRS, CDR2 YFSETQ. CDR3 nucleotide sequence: TGCGCCAGCAGCTTGACCGGGGAAAGCGGGAGCGATACGCAGTATTTT. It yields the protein CASSLTGESGSDTQYF. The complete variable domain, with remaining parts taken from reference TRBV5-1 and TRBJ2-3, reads KAGVTQTPRYLIKTRGQQVTLSCSPISGHRSVSWYQQTPGQGLQFLFEYFSETQRNKGNFPGRFSGRQFSNSRSEMNVSTLELGDSALYLCASSLTGESGSDTQYFGPGTRLTVL.

The CDR3 bases are TGTGCCAGCAGCCAAGGTGCAGGGGGTCGCAATGAGCAGTTCTTC. Translated, it gives CASSQGAGGRNEQFF. The chain joins TRBV7-3 to TRBJ2-1; 7 bases match TRBD1. The CDR3 contains 15 residues. CDR1 SGHTA and CDR2 FQGTGA come from the germline V gene. The trim removed 5 bases at V and 6 bases at J, leaving 10 bases unmatched.

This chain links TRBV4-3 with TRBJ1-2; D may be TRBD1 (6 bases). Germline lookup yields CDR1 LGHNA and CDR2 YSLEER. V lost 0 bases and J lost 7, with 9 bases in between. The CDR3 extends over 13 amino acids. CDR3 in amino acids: CASSQDRGIGYTF. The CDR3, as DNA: TGCGCCAGCAGCCAAGACAGGGGAATTGGCTACACCTTC.

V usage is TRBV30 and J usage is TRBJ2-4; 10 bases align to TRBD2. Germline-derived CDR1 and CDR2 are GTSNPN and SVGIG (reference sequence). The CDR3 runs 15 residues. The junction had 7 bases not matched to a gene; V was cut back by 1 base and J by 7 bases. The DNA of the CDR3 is TGTGCCTGGAGTGCAACTAGCGGGATAGGTAACATTCAGTACTTC. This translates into CAWSATSGIGNIQYF.

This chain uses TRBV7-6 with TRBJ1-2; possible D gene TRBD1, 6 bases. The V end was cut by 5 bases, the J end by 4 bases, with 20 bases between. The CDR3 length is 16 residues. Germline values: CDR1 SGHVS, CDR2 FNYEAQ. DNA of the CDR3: TGTGCCAGCAGCCCAAGCATGGGGCAGGGGAGCTATGGCTACACCTTC. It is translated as CASSPSMGQGSYGYTF.

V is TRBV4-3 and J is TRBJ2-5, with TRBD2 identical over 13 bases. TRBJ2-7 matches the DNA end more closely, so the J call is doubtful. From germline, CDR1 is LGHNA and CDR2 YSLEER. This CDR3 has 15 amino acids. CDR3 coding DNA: TGCGCCAGCAGCCGTGGGACTAGCGGGAACTACGAGCAGTACTTC. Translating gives CASSRGTSGNYEQYF.

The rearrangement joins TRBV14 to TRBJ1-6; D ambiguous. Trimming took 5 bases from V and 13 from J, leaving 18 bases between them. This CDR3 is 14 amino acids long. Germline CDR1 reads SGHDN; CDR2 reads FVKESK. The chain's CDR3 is CASSDEGGPRPLHF. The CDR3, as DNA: TGTGCCAGCAGCGACGAAGGAGGGCCCCGGCCCCTCCACTTT.